This T cell receptor (beta chain) was sequenced in a study of T-cell reconstitution after alpha-beta-depleted transplantation in children. Whole-study results and caveats: Approximately two months post-transplant, alpha-beta T cells reportedly originated from several hundred expanded graft clones. Recipient T cells and thymic progenitors that survived gave rise to the high TCRbeta diversity observed at day 60 in some patients. T cells produced anew were the main source of T-cell counts and diversity one year after transplant.

Unique molecular identifiers were used in preparing the TCRbeta library. In TCRdb, the PCR reads were re-called with MiXCR into one record per CDR3 protein. The sample consists of 700,000 or so distinct CDR3 sequences, 13% of them appearing once. This clonotype was seen a few times. The target antigen is unknown. V lost 7 bases, J lost 3 bases, and 16 bases lay in between. Per the germline V gene, CDR1 is SGHRS and CDR2 is YFSETQ. CDR3 size: 14 residues. The origin of this receptor is a girl aged 2 to 10 with congenital amegakaryocytic thrombocytopenia, due to receive a stem cell transplant. The chain has TRBV5-1 and TRBJ1-1; D is possibly TRBD1 (6 bases). The sample here was PBMCs, taken before TCRalphabeta/CD19-depleted stem cell transplant. The CDR3 sequence: CASGQTGRYTEAFF. The CDR3 DNA follows: TGCGCCAGCGGACAGACAGGAAGGTACACTGAAGCTTTCTTT.